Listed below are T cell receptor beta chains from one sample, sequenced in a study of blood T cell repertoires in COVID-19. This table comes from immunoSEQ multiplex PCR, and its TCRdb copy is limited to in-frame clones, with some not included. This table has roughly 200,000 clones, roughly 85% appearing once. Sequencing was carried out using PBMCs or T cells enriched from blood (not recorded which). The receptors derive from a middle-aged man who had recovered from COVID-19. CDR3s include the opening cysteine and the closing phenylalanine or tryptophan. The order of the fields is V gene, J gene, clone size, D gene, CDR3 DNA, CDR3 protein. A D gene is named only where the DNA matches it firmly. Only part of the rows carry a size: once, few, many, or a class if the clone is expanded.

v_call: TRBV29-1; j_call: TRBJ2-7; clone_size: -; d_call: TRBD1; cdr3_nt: TGCAGCGCCGGGACAGGGGGCGGCGAGCAGTACTTC; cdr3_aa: CSAGTGGGEQYF
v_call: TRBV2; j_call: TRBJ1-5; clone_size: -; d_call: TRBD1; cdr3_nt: TGTGCCAGCAGTGCCGACAGGGGCTCCAATCAGCCCCAGCATTTT; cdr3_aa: CASSADRGSNQPQHF
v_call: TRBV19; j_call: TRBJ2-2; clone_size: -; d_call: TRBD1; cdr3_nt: TGTGCCAGTAGTTCAGGGGGTCTAGGCGGGGAGCTGTTTTTT; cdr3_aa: CASSSGGLGGELFF
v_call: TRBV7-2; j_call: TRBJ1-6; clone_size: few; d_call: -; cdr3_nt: TGTGCCAGCAGCTTAGGATTGGTTCGTCAGTACTATAATTCACCCCTCCACTTT; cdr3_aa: CASSLGLVRQYYNSPLHF
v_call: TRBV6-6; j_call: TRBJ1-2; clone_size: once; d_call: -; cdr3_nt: TGTGCCAGCAGTCCCGGGGTCAGAGGGGGCTACACCTTC; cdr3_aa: CASSPGVRGGYTF
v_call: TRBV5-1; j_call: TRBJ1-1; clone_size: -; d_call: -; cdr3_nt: TGCGCCAGCAGCTACAGGACAGTGAACACTGAAGCTTTCTTT; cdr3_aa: CASSYRTVNTEAFF
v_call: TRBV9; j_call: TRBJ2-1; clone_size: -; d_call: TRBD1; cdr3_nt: TGTGCCAGCAGCGAACCGAGGGACAGGGCCGACAATGAGCAGTTCTTC; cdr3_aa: CASSEPRDRADNEQFF
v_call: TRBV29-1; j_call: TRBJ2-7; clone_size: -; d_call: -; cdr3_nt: TGCAGCGTCGGTTCCTACGAGCAGTACTTC; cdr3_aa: CSVGSYEQYF
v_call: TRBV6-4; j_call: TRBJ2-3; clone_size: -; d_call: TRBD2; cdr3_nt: TGTGCCAGCAGTGACTCAGCGGGAGGGCCAGATACGCAGTATTTT; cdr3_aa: CASSDSAGGPDTQYF
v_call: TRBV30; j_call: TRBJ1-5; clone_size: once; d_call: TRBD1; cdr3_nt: TGTGCCTGGAGTTCCACCGGGACAGGGGCGGATAGCAATCAGCCCCAGCATTTT; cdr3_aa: CAWSSTGTGADSNQPQHF
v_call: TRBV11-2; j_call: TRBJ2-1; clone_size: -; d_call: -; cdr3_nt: TGTGCCAGCCGCCTGGGGCCCAGCTCCTACAATGAGCAGTTCTTC; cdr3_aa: CASRLGPSSYNEQFF
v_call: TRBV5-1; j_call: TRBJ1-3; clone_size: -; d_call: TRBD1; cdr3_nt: TGCGCCAGCAGCCCAAGGGACAGAAGCTCTGGAAACACCATATATTTT; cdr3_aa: CASSPRDRSSGNTIYF
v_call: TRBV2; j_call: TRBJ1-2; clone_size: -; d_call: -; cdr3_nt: TGTGCCAGCAGTGAAGGGGCAGGGTCTAACTATGGCTACACCTTC; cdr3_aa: CASSEGAGSNYGYTF
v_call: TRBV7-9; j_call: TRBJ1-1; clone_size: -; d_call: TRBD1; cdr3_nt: TGTGCCAGCAGCCCTCGGACAGGGCAATACACTGAAGCTTTCTTT; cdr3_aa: CASSPRTGQYTEAFF
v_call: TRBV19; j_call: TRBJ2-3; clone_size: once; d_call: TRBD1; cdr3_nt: TGTGCCAGTAGTATTGGACAGGCAACAGATACGCAGTATTTT; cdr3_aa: CASSIGQATDTQYF
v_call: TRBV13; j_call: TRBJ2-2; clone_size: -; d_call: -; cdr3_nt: TGTGCCAGCAGCCCAACGCCAGTGTCGAACACCGGGGAGCTGTTTTTT; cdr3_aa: CASSPTPVSNTGELFF
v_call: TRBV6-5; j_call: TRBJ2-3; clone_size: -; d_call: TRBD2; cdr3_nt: TGTGCCAGCAGTTACTCGAAGCGGGGGGCCACAGATACGCAGTATTTT; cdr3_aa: CASSYSKRGATDTQYF
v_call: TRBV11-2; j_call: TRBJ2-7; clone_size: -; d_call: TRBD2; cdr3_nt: TGTGCCAGCAGCTTAGACAGCGGGGCCATTTACGAGCAGTACTTC; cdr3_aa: CASSLDSGAIYEQYF
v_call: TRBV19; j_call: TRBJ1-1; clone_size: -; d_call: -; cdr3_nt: TGTGCCAGTAGTATAGGGGACATTGAAGCTTTCTTT; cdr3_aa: CASSIGDIEAFF
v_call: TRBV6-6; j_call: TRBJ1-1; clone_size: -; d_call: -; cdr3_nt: TGTGCCAGCAGCACACGGGACACTGAAGCTTTCTTT; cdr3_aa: CASSTRDTEAFF
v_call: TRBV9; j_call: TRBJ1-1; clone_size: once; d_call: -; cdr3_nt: TGTGCCAGCAGCTCTAGTAGGGGGTTCGGCACTGAAGCTTTCTTT; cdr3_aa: CASSSSRGFGTEAFF
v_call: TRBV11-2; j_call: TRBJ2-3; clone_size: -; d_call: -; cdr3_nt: TGTGCCAGCAGCTCAACCCTAGGCGGGGGCGGAGCAGATACGCAGTATTTT; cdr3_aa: CASSSTLGGGGADTQYF
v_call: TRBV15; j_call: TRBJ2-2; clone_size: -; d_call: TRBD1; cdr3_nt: TGTGCCACCAGCATTCCGGGACAGACCGGGGAGCTGTTTTTT; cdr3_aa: CATSIPGQTGELFF
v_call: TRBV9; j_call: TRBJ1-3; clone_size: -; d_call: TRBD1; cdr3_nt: TGTGCCAGCACGACGACAGGGGGGTTTGGAAACACCATATATTTT; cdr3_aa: CASTTTGGFGNTIYF
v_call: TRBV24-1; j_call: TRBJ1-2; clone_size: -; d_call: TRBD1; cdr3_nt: TGTGCCACCAGTGATCCAACCGGGGGACAGGGTGGCCTATTTTATGGCTACACCTTC; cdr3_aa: CATSDPTGGQGGLFYGYTF
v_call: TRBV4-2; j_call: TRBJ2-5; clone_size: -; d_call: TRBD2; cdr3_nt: TGTGCCAGCAGCCCGGGAAAGATTCTAGCGGGGGGCCGGGAGACCCAGTACTTC; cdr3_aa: CASSPGKILAGGRETQYF
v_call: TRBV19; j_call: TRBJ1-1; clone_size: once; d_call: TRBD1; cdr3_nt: TGTGCCAGTAGTATCGGGACAGGGGGCACTGAAGCTTTCTTT; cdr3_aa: CASSIGTGGTEAFF
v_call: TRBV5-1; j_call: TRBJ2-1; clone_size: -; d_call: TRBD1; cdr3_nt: TGCGCCAGCAGCAAGGGACAGGGTAGGGATGAGCAGTTCTTC; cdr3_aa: CASSKGQGRDEQFF
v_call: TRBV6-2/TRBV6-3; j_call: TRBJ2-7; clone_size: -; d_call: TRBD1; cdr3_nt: TGTGCCAGCAACCCGGGACAGGGCTACGAGCAGTACTTC; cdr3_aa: CASNPGQGYEQYF
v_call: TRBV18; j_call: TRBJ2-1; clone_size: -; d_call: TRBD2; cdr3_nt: TGTGCCAGCTCACCACTTCGCGGGAGGGCCAGTGACAATGAGCAGTTCTTC; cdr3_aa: CASSPLRGRASDNEQFF
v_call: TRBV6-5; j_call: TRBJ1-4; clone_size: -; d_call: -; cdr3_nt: TGTGCCAGCAGCAGGGCTAATGAAAAACTGTTTTTT; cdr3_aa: CASSRANEKLFF
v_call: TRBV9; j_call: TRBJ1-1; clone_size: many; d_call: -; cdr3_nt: TGTGCCAGCAGCGCTACAGGGATTGGTACTGAAGCTTTCTTT; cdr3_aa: CASSATGIGTEAFF
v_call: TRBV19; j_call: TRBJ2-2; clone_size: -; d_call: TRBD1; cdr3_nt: TGTGCCAGTCGAATGGGACAGGGCATCGGGGAGCTGTTTTTT; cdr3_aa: CASRMGQGIGELFF
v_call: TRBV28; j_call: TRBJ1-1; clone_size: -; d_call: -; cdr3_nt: TGTGCCAGCAGTTTATACGTTACCGGGTTAGGTACTGAAGCTTTCTTT; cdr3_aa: CASSLYVTGLGTEAFF
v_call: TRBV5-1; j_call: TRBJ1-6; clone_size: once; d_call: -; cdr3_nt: TGCGCCAGCAGCTTGGACAGGGTAAATTCACCCCTCCACTTT; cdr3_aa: CASSLDRVNSPLHF
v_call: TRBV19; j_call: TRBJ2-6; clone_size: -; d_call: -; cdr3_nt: TGTGCCAGTAGTATAGTTGGGCAGGGTCGGCCTGGGGCCAACGTCCTGACTTTC; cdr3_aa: CASSIVGQGRPGANVLTF
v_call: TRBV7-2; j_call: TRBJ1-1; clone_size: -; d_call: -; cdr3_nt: TGTGCCAGCAGCTTCACAGGGCTGAATTTGAACACTGAAGCTTTCTTT; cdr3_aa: CASSFTGLNLNTEAFF
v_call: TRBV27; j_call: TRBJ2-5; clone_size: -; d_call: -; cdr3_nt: TGTGCCAGCAGTTTTCGCAGGTCCGAGACCCAGTACTTC; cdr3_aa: CASSFRRSETQYF
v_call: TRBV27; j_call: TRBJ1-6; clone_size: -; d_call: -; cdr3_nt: TGTGCCAGCGGAGGGGCCCAACTCTATTCACCCCTCCACTTT; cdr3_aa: CASGGAQLYSPLHF
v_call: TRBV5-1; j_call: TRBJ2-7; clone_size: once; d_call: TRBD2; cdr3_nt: TGCGCCAGCAGCTTGGTGCCTAGCGGGAGCTACGAGCAGTACTTC; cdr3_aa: CASSLVPSGSYEQYF
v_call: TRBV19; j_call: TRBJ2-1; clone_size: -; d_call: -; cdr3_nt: TGTGCCAGTAGACTAGATAGGAGCTCCTACAATGAGCAGTTCTTC; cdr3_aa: CASRLDRSSYNEQFF
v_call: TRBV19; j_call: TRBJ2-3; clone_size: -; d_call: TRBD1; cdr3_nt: TGTGCCAGTAGTACAAACAGGGGCCTCCAGGCAGATACGCAGTATTTT; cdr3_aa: CASSTNRGLQADTQYF
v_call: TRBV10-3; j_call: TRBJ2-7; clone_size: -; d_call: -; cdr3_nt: TGTGCCATCAGTGGGCAGAACCCCTACGAGCAGTACTTC; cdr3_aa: CAISGQNPYEQYF
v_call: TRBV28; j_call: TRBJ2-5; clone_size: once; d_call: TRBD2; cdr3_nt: TGTGCCAGCACTAAATGGGGGCTAGCGGGACTAACCCAAGAGACCCAGTACTTC; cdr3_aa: CASTKWGLAGLTQETQYF
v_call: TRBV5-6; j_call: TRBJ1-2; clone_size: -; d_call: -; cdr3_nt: TGTGCCAGCAGCTTGGCCCCCCTAGGGGGTGGCTACACCTTC; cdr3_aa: CASSLAPLGGGYTF
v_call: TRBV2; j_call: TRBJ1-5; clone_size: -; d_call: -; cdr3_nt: TGTGCCAGCAGATTAGCTAGCAATCAGCCCCAGCATTTT; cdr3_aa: CASRLASNQPQHF
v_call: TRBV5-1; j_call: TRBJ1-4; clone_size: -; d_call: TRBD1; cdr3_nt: TGCGCCAGCAGCTCGACAGGGGGCAGCGTTCGAGAAAAACTGTTTTTT; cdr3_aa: CASSSTGGSVREKLFF
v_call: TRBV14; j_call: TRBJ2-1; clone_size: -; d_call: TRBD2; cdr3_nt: TGTGCCAGCAGCCCCAAAGCGGGATACAATGAGCAGTTCTTC; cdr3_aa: CASSPKAGYNEQFF
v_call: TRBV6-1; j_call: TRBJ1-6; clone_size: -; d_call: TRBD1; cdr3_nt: TGTGCCAGCAGTCACAGCCGGGACAGTAATTCACCCCTCCACTTT; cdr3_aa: CASSHSRDSNSPLHF
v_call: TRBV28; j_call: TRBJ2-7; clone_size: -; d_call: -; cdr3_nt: TGTGCCAGCAGTTCAACAGGGCTACTCTACGAGCAGTACTTC; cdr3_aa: CASSSTGLLYEQYF
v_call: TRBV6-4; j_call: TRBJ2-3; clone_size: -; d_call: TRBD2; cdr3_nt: TGTGCCAGCAGTCCACAACTAGCGGGAGATACGCAGTATTTT; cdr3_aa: CASSPQLAGDTQYF
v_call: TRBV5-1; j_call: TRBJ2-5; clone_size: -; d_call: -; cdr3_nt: TGCGCCAGCAGCTTGGGAATGGTACAGAAAGAGACCCAGTACTTC; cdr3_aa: CASSLGMVQKETQYF
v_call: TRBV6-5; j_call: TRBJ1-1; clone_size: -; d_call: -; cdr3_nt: TGTGCCAGCAGTTACAGGGAGGGAACTATACACACTGAAGCTTTCTTT; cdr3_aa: CASSYREGTIHTEAFF
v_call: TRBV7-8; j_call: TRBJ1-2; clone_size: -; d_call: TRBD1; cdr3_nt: TGTGCCAGCAGCTCCGCAGCGGGACAGGGGAAAATGTCCTATGGCTACACCTTC; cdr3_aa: CASSSAAGQGKMSYGYTF
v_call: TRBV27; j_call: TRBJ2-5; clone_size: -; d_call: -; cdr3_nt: TGTGCCAGCAGTTTGACGCACGCGGGTGAGACCCAGTACTTC; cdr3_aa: CASSLTHAGETQYF
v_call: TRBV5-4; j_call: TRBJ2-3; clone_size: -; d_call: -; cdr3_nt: TGTGCCAGCAGCCCGGCAGGGGCACAAACAGATACGCAGTATTTT; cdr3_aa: CASSPAGAQTDTQYF
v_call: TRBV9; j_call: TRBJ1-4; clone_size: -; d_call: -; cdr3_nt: TGTGCCAGCAGCGTAGATGTAGGGGCAGATGAAAAACTGTTTTTT; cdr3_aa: CASSVDVGADEKLFF
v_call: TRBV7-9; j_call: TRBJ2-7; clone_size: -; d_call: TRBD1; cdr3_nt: TGTGCCAGCAGTTTACAGGGGGACAGCAGGTACGAGCAGTACTTC; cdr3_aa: CASSLQGDSRYEQYF